The T cell receptor beta chain described here comes from a study of graft-versus-host responses after intestinal transplantation. At the level of the study: Transplants given to recipients were multivisceral, liver-intestinal, or isolated intestinal.

Trimming took 0 bases from V and 2 from J, leaving 5 bases between them. The CDR3 runs to 13 residues. The V gene's germline CDR1 is MNHNY and CDR2 SVGAGI (reference sequence). Data came from immunoSEQ multiplex PCR; TCRdb stores just in-frame clones and leaves some out. The sample includes about 92,000 clones, over 80% seen only once; the top ten take approximately 5.6%. A remark on this clone: As yet, its antigen is unknown.

This sequence was found in a human donor who received an intestinal transplant. The sequenced sample was unstimulated CD8+ T cells sorted from spleen or lymph node cells, obtained before intestinal transplant. The chain has TRBV6-6 and TRBJ2-7, with unresolved D. CDR3 DNA sequence: TGTGCCAGCAGTTACTCGGGAACCTACGAGCAGTACTTC. Its protein product is CASSYSGTYEQYF.